Shown below are 21 T cell receptor beta chains from a single sample sequenced in a study of response to subunit inactivated influenza vaccine. MiXCR, applied by TCRdb to the RT-PCR reads, yields one record per CDR3 protein. The data show roughly 540,000 distinct CDR3 sequences, roughly 25% seen once. The sample was also linked to a second study, of T cells expressing NK-cell markers. That study adds: For TCR beta, cDNA was produced by 5'RACE template switching with UMIs.

The material sequenced was CD4+ T cells sorted from PBMCs, taken 11 to 12 days after vaccination. Receptor source: a man aged 50 to 59 who received an inactivated influenza vaccine.

This clonotype has a count of ten or more. V is TRBV7-6 and J is TRBJ2-7; D uncertain. V was trimmed by 0 bases and J by 5 bases, leaving 17 bases between them. The germline CDR1 and CDR2 sequences are SGHVS and FNYEAQ. CDR3 length: 16 residues. The CDR3 DNA is TGTGCCAGCAGCTTAGCGTCGGGTCAGTATAGACACGAGCAGTACTTC. Translated: CASSLASGQYRHEQYF.

The gene calls are TRBV20-1 and TRBJ2-3; 7 bases are a match to TRBD2. The CDR3 covers 16 residues. Germline-derived CDR1 and CDR2 are DFQATT and SNEGSKA (reference sequence). The junction had 14 bases not matched to a gene; V was cut back by 6 bases and J by 2 bases. CDR3 nucleotides: TGCAGTGCGGCCTCCCCGGGGCGGGAGCCCACAGATACGCAGTATTTT. This codes for CSAASPGREPTDTQYF.

The chain combines TRBV4-2 with TRBJ2-7; 8 bases line up with TRBD1. The ends lost 1 base at V and 4 bases at J; junction bases unmatched: 9. Germline CDR1 and CDR2: LGHNA and YNFKEQ. This CDR3 comprises 16 residues. The CDR3 spells CASSQVAAGGMYEQYF. The CDR3 bases are TGTGCCAGCAGCCAAGTTGCGGCAGGGGGCATGTACGAGCAGTACTTC.

V and J are TRBV5-1 and TRBJ2-7; D call uncertain. V shed 0 bases and J shed 2 bases, with 12 bases lying between them. The CDR3 has 15 residues. Germline V CDR1 and CDR2: SGHRS, YFSETQ. The CDR3 spells CASSLALGSTYEQYF. CDR3 sequence (DNA): TGCGCCAGCAGCTTGGCACTCGGCAGTACCTACGAGCAGTACTTC.

This clonotype was found a few times. V and J are TRBV7-7 and TRBJ2-1; maybe TRBD1 (6 bases). Deletions cut 3 bases from V and 7 bases from J, with 16 bases between. The germline gives CDR1 SSHAT, CDR2 FNYEAQ (reference sequence). The CDR3 is 15 amino acids. CDR3 loop: CASSFSPGAMNEQFF. DNA for the CDR3: TGTGCCAGCAGCTTCTCCCCAGGGGCTATGAATGAGCAGTTCTTC. The whole variable domain, remainder taken from reference TRBV7-7 and TRBJ2-1, is GAGVSQSPRYKVTKRGQDVTLRCDPISSHATLYWYQQALGQGPEFLTYFNYEAQPDKSGLPSDRFSAERPEGSISTLTIQRTEQRDSAMYRCASSFSPGAMNEQFFGPGTRLTVL.

This clonotype appeared many times. This rearrangement joins TRBV12-3 or TRBV12-4 to TRBJ1-1; the D is unclear. The CDR3 length is 12 residues. Trimming removed 2 bases at V and 4 bases at J, with 5 bases between. The CDR3: CASSLHSTEAFF. The CDR3 DNA is TGTGCCAGCAGTTTACACAGCACTGAAGCTTTCTTT.

This clonotype showed up just a few times. J is TRBJ2-3 and V is TRBV11-2, with 8 bases lining up with TRBD2. This CDR3 contains 16 residues. Germline-derived CDR1 and CDR2 are SGHAT and FQNNGV. V was pared by 7 bases and J by 6 bases, with 15 bases of the junction left unmatched. For the CDR3, the DNA is TGTGCCAGCACCAGATTCGGTAGCGGGGCGGGGGATACGCAGTATTTT. This gives the protein CASTRFGSGAGDTQYF.

The V and J genes are TRBV2 and TRBJ2-7, with 11 positions matching TRBD1. Germline values: CDR1 SNHLY, CDR2 FYNNEI. This CDR3 region has 14 residues. The junction had 8 bases not matched to a gene; V was cut back by 6 bases and J by 7 bases. The CDR3 sequence: CASRPGQGVGEQYF. Here the CDR3 DNA reads TGTGCCAGCAGGCCGGGACAGGGGGTAGGGGAGCAGTACTTC.

Note on this clonotype: One base away lies a much larger clone, so this may be a sequencing read error. The genes are TRBV27 and TRBJ2-7, with 12 bases matching TRBD2. With V trimmed by 5 bases and J by 3 bases, 2 bases remained unmatched. Germline CDR1 MNHEY, CDR2 SMNVEV (reference sequence). This CDR3 has 14 amino acids. The CDR3 DNA sequence: TGTGCCAGCAGTGTGACTAGCGGGGGCTACGAGCAGTACTTC. This gives the protein CASSVTSGGYEQYF.

In its sample, this clonotype was seen many times. DNA for the CDR3: TGCGCCAGCAGCCAAGCCGGGACTGGGAATGAAAAACTGTTTTTT. Encoded protein: CASSQAGTGNEKLFF. This chain connects TRBV4-1 to TRBJ1-4; a weak D match, TRBD1 (5 bases). The germline V gene encodes CDR1 MGHRA and CDR2 YSYEKL. The CDR3 has 15 residues. Trimming left V 1 base short and J 5 bases short, with 11 bases between.

The chain combines TRBV18 with TRBJ2-3; a possible D gene is TRBD1 (6 bases). Germline-derived CDR1 and CDR2 are KGHSH and LQKENI. There are 15 residues in the CDR3. Between the trimmed V and J ends, which lost 2 bases and 1 base, there was a span of 10 bases. The CDR3 bases are TGTGCCAGCTCACCAATTGGGGGCCGCACAGATACGCAGTATTTT. This codes for CASSPIGGRTDTQYF.

This clonotype was counted at least ten times. The V gene is TRBV5-1, the J gene TRBJ2-5, with D hard to call. The CDR3 has 14 amino acids. V was shortened by 3 bases and J by 1 base, with 10 bases between the two germline ends. The germline V gene has CDR1 SGHRS and CDR2 YFSETQ. The CDR3 region has the DNA TGCGCCAGCAGCTGGATGACGGTCCAAGAGACCCAGTACTTC. This gives the protein CASSWMTVQETQYF.

V usage is TRBV29-1 and J usage is TRBJ2-2; D call uncertain. This CDR3 contains 13 residues. Per germline, CDR1 SQVTM and CDR2 ANQGSEA. V was trimmed by 4 bases and J by 4 bases, leaving 10 bases between them. CDR3 nucleotides: TGCAGCGTTGGGCGACAAAGCACCGGGGAGCTGTTTTTT. Translated: CSVGRQSTGELFF.

This chain connects TRBV28 to TRBJ2-5; TRBD1 matches at 8 bases. CDR1 is MDHEN and CDR2 is SYDVKM in the germline V gene. The CDR3 has 13 amino acids. V dropped 7 bases and J dropped 5; count of bases not matched to a gene: 6. This chain's CDR3 is CASKRQGTETQYF. Here the CDR3 DNA reads TGTGCCAGCAAGCGACAGGGGACGGAGACCCAGTACTTC. Together with reference TRBV28 and TRBJ2-5, the CDR3 gives the full variable domain: DVKVTQSSRYLVKRTGEKVFLECVQDMDHENMFWYRQDPGLGLRLIYFSYDVKMKEKGDIPEGYSVSREKKERFSLILESASTNQTSMYLCASKRQGTETQYFGPGTRLLVL.

The gene calls are TRBV15 and TRBJ1-2; TRBD1 matches at 9 bases. Trimming cost V 0 bases and J 2 bases; bases outside gene matches: 1. The CDR3 covers 15 residues. Germline loops: CDR1 LNHNV, CDR2 YYDKDF (reference sequence). The CDR3 here is CATSRDGQGNYGYTF. CDR3 coding DNA: TGTGCCACCAGCAGAGATGGACAGGGGAACTATGGCTACACCTTC.

This clonotype was seen a handful of times. The V gene is TRBV11-2, the J gene TRBJ2-7; D may be TRBD2 (6 bases). This CDR3 is 15 amino acids long. Trimming took 4 bases from V and 0 from J, leaving 13 bases between them. Germline CDR1 and CDR2: SGHAT and FQNNGV. CDR3 region: CASSSRDWVSYEQYF. As DNA, the CDR3 is TGTGCCAGCAGCTCCCGGGACTGGGTCTCCTACGAGCAGTACTTC. Filled out from reference TRBV11-2 and TRBJ2-7, the complete variable domain reads EAGVAQSPRYKIIEKRQSVAFWCNPISGHATLYWYQQILGQGPKLLIQFQNNGVVDDSQLPKDRFSAERLKGVDSTLKIQPAKLEDSAVYLCASSSRDWVSYEQYFGPGTRLTVT.

This chain connects TRBV5-1 to TRBJ2-1; 11 bases align to TRBD2. CDR3 length: 17 amino acids. J lost 8 bases, V lost 2 bases, and 12 bases had no gene match. The germline V gene encodes CDR1 SGHRS and CDR2 YFSETQ. The DNA of the CDR3 is TGCGCCAGCAGCTTCCCCGATAGCGGGAGGGCCTGGGATGAGCAGTTCTTC. Residues: CASSFPDSGRAWDEQFF.

The CDR3 loop is CASRGRQGSNEQFF. The CDR3 region has the DNA TGTGCCAGCAGGGGACGACAGGGTAGCAATGAGCAGTTCTTC. The gene calls are TRBV6-1 and TRBJ2-1; TRBD1 matches 7 bases. The CDR3 consists of 14 residues. V dropped 6 bases and J dropped 6; count of bases not matched to a gene: 8. Germline CDR1 and CDR2: MNHNS and SASEGT.

This CDR3 is CASGQLADRAYEQYF. CDR3 nucleotide sequence: TGTGCCAGCGGACAGCTAGCGGACAGAGCCTACGAGCAGTACTTC. The chain recombines TRBV7-2 with TRBJ2-7, with D tentatively TRBD2 (7 bases). Germline V lookup: CDR1 SGHTA, CDR2 FQGNSA. This CDR3 region has 15 residues. V dropped 8 bases and J dropped 2 bases, with 19 bases sitting between them.

This chain links TRBV5-8 with TRBJ1-2; D is unresolved. Germline V gene data show CDR1 as SGHTS and CDR2 as YDEGEE. V lost 7 bases and J lost 6, with 22 bases in between. CDR3 length equals 15 residues. DNA for the CDR3: TGTGCCAGCTTTCGTCCGAGGGCGGAGTCTAATGGCTACACCTTC. It codes for CASFRPRAESNGYTF.

The gene calls are TRBV20-1 and TRBJ2-7; possible D gene TRBD2, 6 bases. Trimming took off 6 bases at V and 1 base at J, with 16 bases between the two ends. From germline, CDR1 is DFQATT and CDR2 SNEGSKA (reference sequence). This CDR3 comprises 14 residues. CDR3 in amino acids: CSAPDARGSYEQYF. In nucleotides, the CDR3 is TGCAGTGCCCCAGATGCGCGGGGATCCTACGAGCAGTACTTC.